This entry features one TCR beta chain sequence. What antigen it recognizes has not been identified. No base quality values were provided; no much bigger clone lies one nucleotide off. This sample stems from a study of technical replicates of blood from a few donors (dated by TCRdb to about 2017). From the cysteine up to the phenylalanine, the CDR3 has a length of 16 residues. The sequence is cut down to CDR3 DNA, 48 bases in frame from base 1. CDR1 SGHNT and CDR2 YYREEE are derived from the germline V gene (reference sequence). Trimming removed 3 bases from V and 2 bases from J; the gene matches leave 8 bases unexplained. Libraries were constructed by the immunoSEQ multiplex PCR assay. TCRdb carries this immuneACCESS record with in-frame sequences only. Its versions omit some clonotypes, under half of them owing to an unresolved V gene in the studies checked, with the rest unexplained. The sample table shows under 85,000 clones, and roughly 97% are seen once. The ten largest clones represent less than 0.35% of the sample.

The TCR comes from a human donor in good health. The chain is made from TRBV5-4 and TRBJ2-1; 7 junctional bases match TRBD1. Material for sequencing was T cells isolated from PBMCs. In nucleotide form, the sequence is TGTGCCAGCAGCTCTCCGGACAGGATACCCTACAATGAGCAGTTCTTC. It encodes CASSSPDRIPYNEQFF.